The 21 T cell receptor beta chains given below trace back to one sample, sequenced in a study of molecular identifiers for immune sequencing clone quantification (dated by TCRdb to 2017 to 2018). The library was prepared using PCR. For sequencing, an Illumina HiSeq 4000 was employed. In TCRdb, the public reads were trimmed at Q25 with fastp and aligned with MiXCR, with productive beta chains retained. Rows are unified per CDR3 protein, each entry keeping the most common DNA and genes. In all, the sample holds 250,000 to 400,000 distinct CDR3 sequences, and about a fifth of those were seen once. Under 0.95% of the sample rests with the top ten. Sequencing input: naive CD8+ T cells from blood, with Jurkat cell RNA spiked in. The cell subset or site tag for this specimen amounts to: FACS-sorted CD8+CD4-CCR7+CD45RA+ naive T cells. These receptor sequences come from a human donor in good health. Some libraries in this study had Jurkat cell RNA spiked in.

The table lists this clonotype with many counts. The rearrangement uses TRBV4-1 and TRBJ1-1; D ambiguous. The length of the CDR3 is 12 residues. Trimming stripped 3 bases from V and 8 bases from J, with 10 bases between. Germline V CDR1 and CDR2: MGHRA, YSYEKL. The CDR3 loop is CASSHGTREAFF. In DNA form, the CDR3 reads TGCGCCAGCAGCCATGGAACCAGGGAAGCTTTCTTT.

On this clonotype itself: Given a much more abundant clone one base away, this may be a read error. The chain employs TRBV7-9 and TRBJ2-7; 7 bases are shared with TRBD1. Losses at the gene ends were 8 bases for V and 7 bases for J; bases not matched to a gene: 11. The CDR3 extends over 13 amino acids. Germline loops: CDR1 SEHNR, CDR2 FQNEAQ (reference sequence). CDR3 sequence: CASCPGTAFEQYF. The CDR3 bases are TGTGCCAGCTGTCCCGGGACAGCTTTTGAGCAGTACTTC. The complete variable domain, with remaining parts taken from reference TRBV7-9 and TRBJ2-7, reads DTGVSQNPRHKITKRGQNVTFRCDPISEHNRLYWYRQTLGQGPEFLTYFQNEAQLEKSRLLSDRFSAERPKGSFSTLEIQRTEQGDSAMYLCASCPGTAFEQYFGPGTRLTVT.

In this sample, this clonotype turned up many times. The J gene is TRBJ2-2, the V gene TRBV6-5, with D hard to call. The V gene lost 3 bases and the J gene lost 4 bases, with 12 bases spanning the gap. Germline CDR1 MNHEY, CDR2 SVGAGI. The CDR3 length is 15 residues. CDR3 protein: CASSYSLSGTGELFF. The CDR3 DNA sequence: TGTGCCAGCAGTTATTCGTTATCGGGCACCGGGGAGCTGTTTTTT.

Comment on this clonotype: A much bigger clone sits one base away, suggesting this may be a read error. The CDR3 loop reads CASTISGSWGGTQYF. The CDR3 nucleotides are TGTGCCAGCACCATTAGCGGGAGTTGGGGAGGTACGCAGTATTTT. The chain is built from TRBV28 and TRBJ2-3; 9 positions agree with TRBD2. Germline values: CDR1 MDHEN, CDR2 SYDVKM. This CDR3 comprises 15 residues. J was trimmed by 8 bases and V by 7 bases; bases with no gene match: 13.

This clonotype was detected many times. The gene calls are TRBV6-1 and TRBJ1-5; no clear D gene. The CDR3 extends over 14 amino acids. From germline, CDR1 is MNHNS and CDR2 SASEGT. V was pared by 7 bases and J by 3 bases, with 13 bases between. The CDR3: CASIQDSYNQPQHF. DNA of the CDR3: TGTGCCAGCATACAAGACTCGTACAATCAGCCCCAGCATTTT.

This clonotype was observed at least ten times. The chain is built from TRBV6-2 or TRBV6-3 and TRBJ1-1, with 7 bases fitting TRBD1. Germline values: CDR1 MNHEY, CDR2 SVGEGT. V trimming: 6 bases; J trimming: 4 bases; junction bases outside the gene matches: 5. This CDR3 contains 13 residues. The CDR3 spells CASRQGRITEAFF. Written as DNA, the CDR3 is TGTGCCAGCAGACAGGGGCGCATCACTGAAGCTTTCTTT.

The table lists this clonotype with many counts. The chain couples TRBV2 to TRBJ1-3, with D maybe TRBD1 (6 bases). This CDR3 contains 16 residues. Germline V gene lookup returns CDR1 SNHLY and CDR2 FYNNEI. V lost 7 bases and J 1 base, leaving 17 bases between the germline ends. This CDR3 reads CASIGTSTGSGNTIYF. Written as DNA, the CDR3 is TGTGCCAGCATCGGGACATCGACGGGATCTGGAAACACCATATATTTT. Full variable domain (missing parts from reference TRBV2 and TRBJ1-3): EPEVTQTPSHQVTQMGQEVILRCVPISNHLYFYWYRQILGQKVEFLVSFYNNEISEKSEIFDDQFSVERPDGSNFTLKIRSTKLEDSAMYFCASIGTSTGSGNTIYFGEGSWLTVV.

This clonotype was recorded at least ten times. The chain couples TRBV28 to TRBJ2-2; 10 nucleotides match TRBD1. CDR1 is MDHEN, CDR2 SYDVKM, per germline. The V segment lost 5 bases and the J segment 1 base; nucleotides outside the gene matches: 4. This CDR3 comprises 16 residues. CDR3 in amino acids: CASSGGTGVNTGELFF. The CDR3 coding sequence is TGTGCCAGCAGTGGCGGGACAGGGGTGAACACCGGGGAGCTGTTTTTT.

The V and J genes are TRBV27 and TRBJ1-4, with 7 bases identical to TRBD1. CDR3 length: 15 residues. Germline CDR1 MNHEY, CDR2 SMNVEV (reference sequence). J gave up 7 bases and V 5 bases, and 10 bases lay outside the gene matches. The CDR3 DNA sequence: TGTGCCAGCAGTGCAGACAGGGATGGGGTTGAAAAACTGTTTTTT. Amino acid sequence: CASSADRDGVEKLFF. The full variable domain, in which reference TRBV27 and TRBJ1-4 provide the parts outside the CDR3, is EAQVTQNPRYLITVTGKKLTVTCSQNMNHEYMSWYRQDPGLGLRQIYYSMNVEVTDKGDVPEGYKVSRKEKRNFPLILESPSPNQTSLYFCASSADRDGVEKLFFGSGTQLSVL.

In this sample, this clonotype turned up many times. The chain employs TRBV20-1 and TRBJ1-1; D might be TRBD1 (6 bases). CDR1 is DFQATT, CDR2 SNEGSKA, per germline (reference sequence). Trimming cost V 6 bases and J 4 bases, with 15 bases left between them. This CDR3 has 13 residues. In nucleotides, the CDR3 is TGCAGTGCCTTACAGGGTCACGGCACTGAAGCTTTCTTT. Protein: CSALQGHGTEAFF.

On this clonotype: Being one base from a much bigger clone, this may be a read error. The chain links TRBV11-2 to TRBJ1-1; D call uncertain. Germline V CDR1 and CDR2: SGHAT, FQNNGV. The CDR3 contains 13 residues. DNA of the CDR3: TGTGCCGGCAGCTCACTAGATCACACTGAAGCTTTCTTT. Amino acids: CAGSSLDHTEAFF.

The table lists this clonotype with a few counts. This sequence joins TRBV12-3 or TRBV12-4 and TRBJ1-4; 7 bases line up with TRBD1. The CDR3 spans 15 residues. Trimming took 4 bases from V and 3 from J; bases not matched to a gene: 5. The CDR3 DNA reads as TGTGCCAGCAGTTGGGGGACAGCGTCTAATGAAAAACTGTTTTTT. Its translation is CASSWGTASNEKLFF.

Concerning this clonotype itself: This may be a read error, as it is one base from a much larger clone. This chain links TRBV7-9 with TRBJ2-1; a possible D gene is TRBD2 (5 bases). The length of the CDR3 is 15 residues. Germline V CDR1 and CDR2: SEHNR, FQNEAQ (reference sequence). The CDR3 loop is CASSFSEFSYNEQSF. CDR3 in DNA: TGTGCCAGCAGCTTTAGCGAATTTTCCTACAATGAGCAGTCCTTC.

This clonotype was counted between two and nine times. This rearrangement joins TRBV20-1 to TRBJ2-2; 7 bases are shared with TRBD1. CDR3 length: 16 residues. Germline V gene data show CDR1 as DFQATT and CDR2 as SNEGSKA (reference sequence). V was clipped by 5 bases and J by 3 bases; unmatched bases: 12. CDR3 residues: CSAGTGQAIYTGELFF. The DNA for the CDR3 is TGCAGTGCTGGAACCGGACAGGCAATTTACACCGGGGAGCTGTTTTTT.

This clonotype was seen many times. CDR3 sequence reads: CASSQDTGPSTDTQYF. CDR3 DNA: TGCGCCAGCAGCCAAGATACAGGTCCTAGCACAGATACGCAGTATTTT. The chain joins TRBV4-3 to TRBJ2-3; tentative D call: TRBD1 (5 bases). With 0 bases removed from V and 0 bases from J, the gap between germline ends came to 10 bases. This CDR3 comprises 16 residues. Germline-derived CDR1 and CDR2 are LGHNA and YSLEER.

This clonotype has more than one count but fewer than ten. The CDR3 DNA is TGTGCCAGCAGTCCGACAGACCCGCCGATGGAGACCCAGTACTTC. Residues: CASSPTDPPMETQYF. The chain combines TRBV27 with TRBJ2-5; D is perhaps TRBD1 (5 bases). V lost 5 bases, J lost 5 bases, and 18 bases lay in between. The germline CDR1 and CDR2 sequences are MNHEY and SMNVEV (reference sequence). This CDR3 region has 15 residues.

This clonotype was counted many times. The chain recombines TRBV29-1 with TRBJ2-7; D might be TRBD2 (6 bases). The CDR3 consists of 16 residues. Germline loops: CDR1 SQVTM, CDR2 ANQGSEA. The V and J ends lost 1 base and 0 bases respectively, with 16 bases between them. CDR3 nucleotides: TGCAGCGTTGAAGGGCCGGGCGGGAAGAGCTCCTACGAGCAGTACTTC. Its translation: CSVEGPGGKSSYEQYF.

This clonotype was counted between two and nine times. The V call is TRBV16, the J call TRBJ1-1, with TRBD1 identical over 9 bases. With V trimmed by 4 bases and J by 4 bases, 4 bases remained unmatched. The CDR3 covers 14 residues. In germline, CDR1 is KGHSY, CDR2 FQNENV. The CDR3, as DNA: TGTGCCAGCAGCCCCTCGACAGGGGGCACTGAAGCTTTCTTT. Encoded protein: CASSPSTGGTEAFF. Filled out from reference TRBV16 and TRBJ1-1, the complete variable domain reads GEEVAQTPKHLVRGEGQKAKLYCAPIKGHSYVFWYQQVLKNEFKFLISFQNENVFDETGMPKERFSAKCLPNSPCSLEIQATKLEDSAVYFCASSPSTGGTEAFFGQGTRLTVV.

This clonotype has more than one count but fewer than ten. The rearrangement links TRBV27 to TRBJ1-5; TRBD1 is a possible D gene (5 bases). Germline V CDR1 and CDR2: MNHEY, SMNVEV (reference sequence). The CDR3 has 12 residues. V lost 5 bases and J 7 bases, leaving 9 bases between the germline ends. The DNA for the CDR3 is TGTGCCAGCAGTCTAAGGGGACAGCCCCAGCATTTT. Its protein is CASSLRGQPQHF.

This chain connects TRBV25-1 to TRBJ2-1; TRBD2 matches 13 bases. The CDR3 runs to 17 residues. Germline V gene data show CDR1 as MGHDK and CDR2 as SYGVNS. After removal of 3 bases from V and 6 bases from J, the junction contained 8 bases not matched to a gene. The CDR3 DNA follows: TGTGCCAGCAGTGATATAGGTGGACTAGCGGGAGTCAATGAGCAGTTCTTC. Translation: CASSDIGGLAGVNEQFF.

CDR3: CASSPTTLTPLGNSPLHF. As DNA, the CDR3 is TGTGCCAGCAGTCCCACCACCCTAACTCCATTGGGGAATTCACCCCTCCACTTT. The rearrangement links TRBV27 to TRBJ1-6; the D is unclear. Trimming pared 5 bases from V and 7 bases from J, leaving 24 bases between. Germline values: CDR1 MNHEY, CDR2 SMNVEV (reference sequence). CDR3 size: 18 residues.